This TCR beta chain comes out of a study of shared clonotypes between healthy human individuals. Across the whole study: Each donor had three CD4 naive, three CD4 memory, two CD8 naive and one CD8 memory plate.

CDR3 length: 15 residues. Per the germline V gene, CDR1 is SGHTA and CDR2 is FQGNSA. Trimming cost V 5 bases and J 2 bases, with 16 bases left between them. The study, taken as a whole, reports: Clonotype sharing levels among donors were expected to vary with sequencing depth. The sampled material consisted only of blood, and tissue repertoires are likely to differ.

Naive CD8 cells were CD45RO-negative, positively selected for CCR7, excluding terminally differentiated effector memory CD45RA+ cells. The healthy adult donors were HIV-negative and reported no recent acute infections or vaccinations. About this clone itself: Its antigen is as yet unknown.

The assay was immunoSEQ multiplex PCR, and TCRdb's table has in-frame clones only and misses some. The table records roughly 2 million clones, just under 95% of them present only once. Input material: naive CD8+ T cells sorted from blood. The J gene is TRBJ2-7, the V gene TRBV7-2, with D possibly TRBD2 on 5 matching bases. This receptor was obtained from a young man in good health. Written as DNA, the CDR3 is TGTGCCAGCAGCCCACCCCTCGAGGGCCCCTACGAGCAGTACTTC. Its protein is CASSPPLEGPYEQYF.